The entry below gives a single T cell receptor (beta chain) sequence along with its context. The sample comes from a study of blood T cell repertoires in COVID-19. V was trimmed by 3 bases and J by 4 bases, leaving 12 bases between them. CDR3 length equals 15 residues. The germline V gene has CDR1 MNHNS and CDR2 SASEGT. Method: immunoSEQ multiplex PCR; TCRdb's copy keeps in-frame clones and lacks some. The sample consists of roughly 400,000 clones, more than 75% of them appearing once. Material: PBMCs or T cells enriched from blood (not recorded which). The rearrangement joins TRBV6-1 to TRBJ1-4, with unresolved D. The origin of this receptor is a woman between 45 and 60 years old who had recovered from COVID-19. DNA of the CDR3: TGTGCCAGCAGTGATAGGCCGCGGAGTAATGAAAAACTGTTTTTT. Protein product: CASSDRPRSNEKLFF.